This TCR beta chain was sequenced during a study of shared clonotypes between healthy human individuals. Study-wide context: Aged 18 to 49, the donors were a couple of women and three men.

Only CD45RO-negative cells positively selected for CCR7 counted as naive CD8 cells, so terminally differentiated effector memory CD45RA+ cells were excluded. Per the germline V gene, CDR1 is SGHDN and CDR2 is FVKESK. CDR3 length: 19 amino acids. Trimming shortened V by 1 base and J by 8 bases, and 26 bases separated the two germline ends. Data came from immunoSEQ multiplex PCR; TCRdb stores just in-frame clones and leaves some out. Of about 750,000 clones in the sample, nearly 95% are singletons; the top ten hold 24%. This clonotype originated in a young man in good health. This chain connects TRBV14 to TRBJ1-4; TRBD1 is a possible D gene (6 bases). Specimen: naive CD8+ T cells sorted from blood. The CDR3 reads CASSQGDLKTGGVREKLFF. The CDR3 region has the DNA TGTGCCAGCAGCCAAGGTGATCTCAAGACAGGCGGGGTCCGGGAAAAACTGTTTTTT.